This TCR beta chain derives from a study of shared clonotypes between healthy human individuals. This CDR3 is 14 amino acids long. CDR1 is MNHEY and CDR2 is SVGAGI in the germline V gene. V gave up 2 bases and J gave up 4 bases, with 11 bases separating them. Study-level points and caveats: Owing to a small donor count, the genetic and exposure-history diversity represented was limited. Four donors had around 5% of their naive CD4 clonotypes in common.

Original data processing: Owing to the provision of junction-only sequences devoid of quality scores by immunoSEQ, filtering differed. Assay: immunoSEQ multiplex PCR; the TCRdb copy retains only in-frame clones and omits some. V and J calls and clone size are those listed in that table; D and trimming were worked out from the DNA. Of some 320,000 clones listed, 80% to 90% are singletons. CD8 memory was a combination that joined CD45RO+ cells with CCR7-negative CD45RA+ TemRA cells. In the case of this clone: As yet, its antigen is unknown.

The genes are TRBV6-5 and TRBJ1-2; D is uncertain. The sequence came from a man between 18 and 35 years old in good health. Source material: memory CD8+ T cells sorted from blood. Subset indicated: CD45RO+ cells pooled with CCR7-negative TemRA cells. CDR3 protein: CASSYGLETYGYTF. CDR3 coding DNA: TGTGCCAGCAGTTACGGCTTGGAGACCTATGGCTACACCTTC.